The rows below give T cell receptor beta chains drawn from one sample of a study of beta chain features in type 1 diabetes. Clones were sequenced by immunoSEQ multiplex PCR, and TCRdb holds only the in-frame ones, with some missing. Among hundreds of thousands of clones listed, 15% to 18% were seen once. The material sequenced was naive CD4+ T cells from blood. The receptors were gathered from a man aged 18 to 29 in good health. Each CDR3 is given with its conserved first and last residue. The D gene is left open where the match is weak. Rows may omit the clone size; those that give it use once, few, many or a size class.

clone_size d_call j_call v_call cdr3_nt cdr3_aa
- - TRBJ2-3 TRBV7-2 TGTGCCAGCAGCTTAGAACGTGGGACGGATACGCAGTATTTT CASSLERGTDTQYF
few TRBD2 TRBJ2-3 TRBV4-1 TGCGCCAGCAGCCCCCGACGGCGGGAGGGGACAGATACGCAGTATTTT CASSPRRREGTDTQYF
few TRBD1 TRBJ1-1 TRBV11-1 TGTGCCAGCAGCGACAGGGGTGGGGTGAACACTGAAGCTTTCTTT CASSDRGGVNTEAFF
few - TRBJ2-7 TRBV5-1 TGCGCCAGCAGCCTCCTGGGGGATAACTACGAGCAGTACTTC CASSLLGDNYEQYF
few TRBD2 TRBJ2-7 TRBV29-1 TGCAGCGTTGAGGAAGCGGGAGGGCCCAACGAGCAGTACTTC CSVEEAGGPNEQYF
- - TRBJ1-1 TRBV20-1 TGCAGTGCTACCCTGACAGAGGCTTTCTTT CSATLTEAFF
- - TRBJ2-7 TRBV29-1 TGCAGCGTTGAACGGGACAACTACGAGCAGTACTTC CSVERDNYEQYF
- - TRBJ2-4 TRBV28 TGTGCCAGCCGAAAGGCCGCCGGCGTCCTCAAAAACATTCAGTACTTC CASRKAAGVLKNIQYF
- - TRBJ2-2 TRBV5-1 TGCGCCAGCAGCTTGAAAGCTGGACAGACAGGCACCGGGGAGCTGTTTTTT CASSLKAGQTGTGELFF
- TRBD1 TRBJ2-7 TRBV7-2 TGTGCCAGCACAGGGGGCGAATCGGTCTACGAGCAGTACTTC CASTGGESVYEQYF
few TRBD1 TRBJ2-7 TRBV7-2 TGTGCCAGCAGCTACTACAGGGGAACGGCCTACGAGCAGTACTTC CASSYYRGTAYEQYF
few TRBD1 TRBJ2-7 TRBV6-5 TGTGCCAGCAGTTATTCCAGGGGGCTCTACGAGCAGTACTTC CASSYSRGLYEQYF
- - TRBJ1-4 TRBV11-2 TGTGCCAGCAGCCCCACGGGCGGGAATGAAAAACTGTTTTTT CASSPTGGNEKLFF
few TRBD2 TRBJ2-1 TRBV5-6 TGTGCCAGCAGCTTGGGTCGTATCGAGCGGGAAGGCAATGAGCAGTTCTTC CASSLGRIEREGNEQFF
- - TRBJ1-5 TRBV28 TGTGCCTGCCGACCAGGGACATATCAGCCCCAGCATTTT CACRPGTYQPQHF
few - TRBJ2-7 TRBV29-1 TGCAGCGTTAGGGGGAGCGACGAGCAGTACTTC CSVRGSDEQYF
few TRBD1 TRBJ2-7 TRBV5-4 TGTGCCAGCAGCCACTCCGGGACAGGAACCTACGAGCAGTACTTC CASSHSGTGTYEQYF
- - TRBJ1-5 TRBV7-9 TGTGCCAGCAGCTTAGGGGCGGGGGATTTTAGCAATCAGCCCCAGCATTTT CASSLGAGDFSNQPQHF
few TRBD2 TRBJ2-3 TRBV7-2 TGTGCCAGCAGCTTGGTCGGACTAGCGGGGGCAGATACGCAGTATTTT CASSLVGLAGADTQYF
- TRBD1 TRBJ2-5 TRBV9 TGTGCCAGCAGCGAACGACAGGGGGAATTGGAGACCCAGTACTTC CASSERQGELETQYF
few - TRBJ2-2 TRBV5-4 TGTGCCAGCAGCCCCTTGGGGAACGCGAACACCGGGGAGCTGTTTTTT CASSPLGNANTGELFF
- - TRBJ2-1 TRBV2 TGTGCCAGCAGTGAAGCGGGACATCAGGAGTTCTTC CASSEAGHQEFF
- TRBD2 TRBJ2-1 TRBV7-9 TGTGCCTTGAGGGGGACTGATGGACTAGCGGGGTACAATGAGCAGTTCTTC CALRGTDGLAGYNEQFF
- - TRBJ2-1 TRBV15 TGTGCCACCAGCAGAGAGAACAGGAGATACAATGAGCAGTTCTTC CATSRENRRYNEQFF
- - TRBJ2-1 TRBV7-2 TGTGCCAGCAGCCCGGCAAATGAGCAGTTCTTC CASSPANEQFF
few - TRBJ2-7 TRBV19 TGTGCCAGTAGTGCAACCGACACCCTTCGGCCCTACGAGCAGTACTTC CASSATDTLRPYEQYF
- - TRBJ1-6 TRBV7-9 TGTGCCAGCAGCTTTTTAGTAAGGGATTCACCCCTCCACTTT CASSFLVRDSPLHF
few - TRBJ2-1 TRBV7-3 TGTGCCAGCAGCCCGGGACCTATTAATGAGCAGTTCTTC CASSPGPINEQFF
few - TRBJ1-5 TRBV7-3 TGTGCCAGCAGCTTGAGCAGGGACAAACAGCCCCAGCATTTT CASSLSRDKQPQHF
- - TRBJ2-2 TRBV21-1 TGTGCCAGCTCCCTAGGCGGGCCGAACACCGGGGAGCTGTTTTTT CASSLGGPNTGELFF
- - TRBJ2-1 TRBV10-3 TGTGCCATAAGCCTAGCGAAGAGCTCCTACAATGAGCAGTTCTTC CAISLAKSSYNEQFF
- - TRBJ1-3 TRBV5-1 TGCGCCAGCAGCTGGGACGGGAGCTCTGGAAACACCATATATTTT CASSWDGSSGNTIYF
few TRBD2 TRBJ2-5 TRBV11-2 TGTGCCAGCAGGTCCGGGACTAGCGGGTTTTCAAAGACCCAGTACTTC CASRSGTSGFSKTQYF
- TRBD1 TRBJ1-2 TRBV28 TGTGCCAGCAGCTCTCCTAACAGGGGGCAGGATGGCTACACCTTC CASSSPNRGQDGYTF
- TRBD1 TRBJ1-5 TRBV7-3 TGTGCCAGCAGCTCCACTAACAGGGGCAGACGGAATCAGCCCCAGCATTTT CASSSTNRGRRNQPQHF
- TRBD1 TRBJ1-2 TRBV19 TGTGCCAGTAGGCCGGGACAGCGTTATGGCTACACCTTC CASRPGQRYGYTF
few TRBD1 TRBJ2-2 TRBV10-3 TGTGCCATCAGTGAAGGGACAGGGGGCGCGGCCACCGGGGAGCTGTTTTTT CAISEGTGGAATGELFF
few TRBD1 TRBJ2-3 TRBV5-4 TGTGGCTGGGGACAGATACCACCAGATACGCAGTATTTT CGWGQIPPDTQYF
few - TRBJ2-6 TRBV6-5 TGTGCCAGCAGCTGGGGACTCTCTGGGGCCAACGTCCTGACTTTC CASSWGLSGANVLTF
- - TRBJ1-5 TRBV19 TGTGCCAGTAGTATAGAGATGATCCGGGTTCAGCCCCAGCATTTT CASSIEMIRVQPQHF
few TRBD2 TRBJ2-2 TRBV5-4 TGTGCCAGCAGCACCCCGACTAGCGGGAGTCCCGGGGAGCTGTTTTTT CASSTPTSGSPGELFF
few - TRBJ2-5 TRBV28 TGTGCCAGCGGCCCCCGGGGCTGGGGCCAAGAGACCCAGTACTTC CASGPRGWGQETQYF
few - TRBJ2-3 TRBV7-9 TGTGCCAGCAGCCCGATCGGGGGAGACTGGACTTCGAACACAGATACGCAGTATTTT CASSPIGGDWTSNTDTQYF
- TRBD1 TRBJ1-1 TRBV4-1 TGCGCCAGCTGTCCAAGGGGGCTAACCACTGAAGCTTTCTTT CASCPRGLTTEAFF
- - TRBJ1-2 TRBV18 TGTGCCAGCTCACCGGACCTGACAGCCTTCTATGGCTACACCTTC CASSPDLTAFYGYTF
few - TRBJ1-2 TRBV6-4 TGTGCCAGCAGTGACTCAGGTGGTGGTGGCTACACCTTC CASSDSGGGGYTF
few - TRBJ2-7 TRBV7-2 TGTGCCAGCAGCTTAGTCCGCGTGTACGAGCAGTACTTC CASSLVRVYEQYF
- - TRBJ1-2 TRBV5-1 TGCGCCAGCAGCTCGATGGCACTCGCCTATGGCTACACCTTC CASSSMALAYGYTF
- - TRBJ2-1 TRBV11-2 TGTGCCAGCAGCTCCCGGGGGCGAATCCCCTACAATGAGCAGTTCTTC CASSSRGRIPYNEQFF
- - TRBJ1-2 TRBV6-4 TGTGCCAGCAGTGCGATCAGGGGTCTCGGTGGCTACACCTTC CASSAIRGLGGYTF
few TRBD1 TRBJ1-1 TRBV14 TGTGCCAGCAGCCAAGTAGACAGGGGAAACACTGAAGCTTTCTTT CASSQVDRGNTEAFF
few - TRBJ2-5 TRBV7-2 TGTGCCAGCAGCCCACGAACTTTAAGACTGTCCAAGCGACAAGAGACCCAGTACTTC CASSPRTLRLSKRQETQYF
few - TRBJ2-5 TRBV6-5 TGTGCCAGCAGTTACTCCCGGAGTCAGACCCAGTACTTC CASSYSRSQTQYF
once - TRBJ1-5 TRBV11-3 TGTGCCAGCAGCGCCGCGGGTGGTATGGGGGTCAATCAGCCCCAGCATTTT CASSAAGGMGVNQPQHF
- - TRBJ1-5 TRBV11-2 TGTGCCAGCAGCTTAGGGGCAGGACCGACGTCGCCCCAGCATTTT CASSLGAGPTSPQHF
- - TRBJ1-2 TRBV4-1 TGCGCCAGCAGCCATTATGGCGGCTACACCTTC CASSHYGGYTF
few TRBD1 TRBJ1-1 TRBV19 TGTGCCAGTAGTGAAGACAGGGTGAACACTGAAGCTTTCTTT CASSEDRVNTEAFF